The 14 T cell receptor beta chains in this list originate from one sample, sequenced in a study of blood T cells in healthy people across ages. Using a J-beta primer mix together with a sample-barcoded 5' primer, a second PCR was run for roughly 6 to 12 cycles. TCRdb itself ran the 5' RACE reads through MiXCR, one entry per CDR3 protein. This sample has 250,000 to 300,000 distinct CDR3 sequences, with 27% found just once. The specimen sequenced was blood. Receptors were obtained from a woman in her sixties or seventies in good health.

This clonotype was seen repeatedly, ten times or more. V and J are TRBV4-2 and TRBJ1-5; D remains ambiguous. The germline CDR1 and CDR2 sequences are LGHNA and YNFKEQ. V lost 1 base and J 5 bases, leaving 3 bases between the germline ends. The CDR3 has 12 residues. The CDR3 DNA reads as TGTGCCAGCAGCCAAGTGGATCAGCCCCAGCATTTT. Translating it yields CASSQVDQPQHF.

This clonotype was detected only a few times. The chain joins TRBV9 to TRBJ2-1, with D maybe TRBD1 (6 bases). Trimming cost V 2 bases and J 0 bases, with 12 bases left between them. The length of the CDR3 is 16 residues. Germline V gene data show CDR1 as SGDLS and CDR2 as YYNGEE. The CDR3 loop is CASSVRDTVSYNEQFF. CDR3 nucleotide sequence: TGTGCCAGCAGCGTTCGGGACACCGTCTCCTACAATGAGCAGTTCTTC.

This clonotype was detected ten times or more. The V gene is TRBV25-1, the J gene TRBJ1-1; D gene unclear. The germline V gene has CDR1 MGHDK and CDR2 SYGVNS. The CDR3 loop spans 15 amino acids. The V gene lost 6 bases and the J gene lost 4 bases, with 18 bases spanning the gap. CDR3 DNA sequence: TGTGCCAGCAGCCCCAGAGTGGATAGGGCCACTGAAGCTTTCTTT. As protein: CASSPRVDRATEAFF.

The CDR3 here is CASSPLRAFTDTQYF. The CDR3 DNA follows: TGCGCCAGCAGCCCACTCAGGGCTTTCACAGATACGCAGTATTTT. The rearrangement joins TRBV5-1 to TRBJ2-3, with D possibly being TRBD1 (5 bases). V lost 4 bases, J lost 2 bases, and 14 bases lay in between. From germline, CDR1 is SGHRS and CDR2 YFSETQ. This CDR3 has 15 residues. Variable domain in full (rest from reference TRBV5-1 and TRBJ2-3): KAGVTQTPRYLIKTRGQQVTLSCSPISGHRSVSWYQQTPGQGLQFLFEYFSETQRNKGNFPGRFSGRQFSNSRSEMNVSTLELGDSALYLCASSPLRAFTDTQYFGPGTRLTVL.

This clonotype showed up just a few times. V is TRBV10-3 and J is TRBJ2-5, with D perhaps TRBD1 (6 bases). CDR3 length: 14 residues. Germline values: CDR1 ENHRY, CDR2 SYGVKD. V shed 4 bases and J shed 5 bases, with 14 bases lying between them. The CDR3 region has the DNA TGTGCCATCAGTGGAGGCAGGGGAGATGAGACCCAGTACTTC. Translated, it gives CAISGGRGDETQYF.

This clonotype was counted many times. The gene calls are TRBV10-2 and TRBJ2-7; 8 bases match TRBD2. This CDR3 spans 14 amino acids. The trim removed 0 bases at V and 6 bases at J, leaving 4 bases unmatched. Germline CDR1 WSHSY, CDR2 SAAADI. The CDR3 region has the DNA TGCGCCAGCAGTGAGTCAGGACTAGCTCGCGAGCAGTACTTC. It translates to CASSESGLAREQYF.

The CDR3 nucleotides read TGTGCCAGCAGCCACACCCTGGGCCATCAGCAGTTCTTC. Residues: CASSHTLGHQQFF. The V call is TRBV7-3, the J call TRBJ2-5; D call uncertain. The J call is doubtful: the DNA matches TRBJ2-1 better. The CDR3 is made up of 13 amino acids. Germline V gene data show CDR1 as SGHTA and CDR2 as FQGTGA.

This clonotype came up many times. The CDR3 spells CASSSLDRAGEQYF. The CDR3, as DNA: TGCGCCAGCAGCTCTTTGGACAGGGCAGGCGAGCAGTACTTC. The chain uses TRBV5-1 and TRBJ2-7, with 8 bases matching TRBD1. This CDR3 contains 14 residues. Germline lookup yields CDR1 SGHRS and CDR2 YFSETQ. Losses at the gene ends were 3 bases for V and 6 bases for J; bases not matched to a gene: 8. Filled out from reference TRBV5-1 and TRBJ2-7, the complete variable domain reads KAGVTQTPRYLIKTRGQQVTLSCSPISGHRSVSWYQQTPGQGLQFLFEYFSETQRNKGNFPGRFSGRQFSNSRSEMNVSTLELGDSALYLCASSSLDRAGEQYFGPGTRLTVT.

This clonotype was observed a few times. The chain uses TRBV20-1 and TRBJ1-6, with TRBD1 matching 7 bases. The germline V gene has CDR1 DFQATT and CDR2 SNEGSKA (reference sequence). The length of the CDR3 is 15 residues. The V and J ends lost 6 bases and 4 bases, in that order; junction bases with no gene match: 9. CDR3 DNA: TGCAGTGCCATGGACCTGGGACAGTATAATTCACCCCTCCACTTT. It translates to CSAMDLGQYNSPLHF.

The chain joins TRBV3-1 to TRBJ2-1; a weak D match, TRBD1 (6 bases). Germline V gene lookup returns CDR1 LGHDT and CDR2 YNNKEL (reference sequence). The CDR3 totals 15 residues. Trimming removed 1 base from V and 5 bases from J, with 12 bases in between. The CDR3 DNA is TGTGCCAGCAGCCAAGTAGGGGGAGTAGACAATGAGCAGTTCTTC. This encodes CASSQVGGVDNEQFF.

This clonotype was recorded a few times. The chain links TRBV6-2 or TRBV6-3 to TRBJ1-1; D is uncertain. Germline-derived CDR1 and CDR2 are MNHEY and SVGEGT. V lost 2 bases, J lost 0 bases, and 4 bases lay in between. The CDR3 is 13 residues long. In DNA form, the CDR3 reads TGTGCCAGCAGTTACCGGCTGAACACTGAAGCTTTCTTT. Its protein product is CASSYRLNTEAFF.

This clonotype was counted once. V is TRBV7-9 and J is TRBJ2-7; tentative D call: TRBD1 (6 bases). The CDR3 is 13 residues long. The V and J ends lost 5 bases and 3 bases respectively, with 11 bases between them. From germline, CDR1 is SEHNR and CDR2 FQNEAQ (reference sequence). CDR3 DNA: TGTGCCAGCAGCGAGGGACATAACTACGAGCAGTACTTC. Its translation is CASSEGHNYEQYF.

This clonotype has a count of ten or more. V usage is TRBV10-2 and J usage is TRBJ2-1; 8 bases match TRBD2. The V segment lost 9 bases and the J segment 3 bases; nucleotides outside the gene matches: 10. The CDR3 sequence is 15 residues long. CDR1 WSHSY and CDR2 SAAADI come from the germline V gene. CDR3 sequence reads: CASATSGLIYNEQFF. CDR3 DNA: TGCGCCAGTGCCACTAGCGGTCTAATCTACAATGAGCAGTTCTTC.

The chain links TRBV14 to TRBJ2-1, with D possibly TRBD2 on 5 matching bases. The germline gives CDR1 SGHDN, CDR2 FVKESK. V lost 6 bases to trimming and J lost 9 bases, with 15 bases between them. The CDR3 has 13 residues. CDR3 in DNA: TGTGCCAGCAGTGGTTATGCGGGTATTGAGCAGTTCTTC. This translates into CASSGYAGIEQFF.